This T cell receptor (beta chain) was captured in a study of shared clonotypes between healthy human individuals. Authors' methods: For the immunoSEQ data, sequences were junction-only without quality scores, so filtering differed. Repertoires were generated with immunoSEQ multiplex PCR, while TCRdb's copy carries only in-frame clones and drops some. V and J calls and clone size come straight from that table; D and trimming were deduced from the DNA. This table holds about 490,000 clones, about 78% found once. Worth noting for this clone: Its antigen is still unknown.

Adult Caucasians living in Nashville, Tennessee made up all of the donors. Genomic DNA for unsorted samples was obtained from tens of millions of PBMCs. Study results and limitations: Only blood underwent sampling, and tissue repertoires likely differ.

This CDR3 has 12 amino acids. Looked up from germline, CDR1 is MDHEN and CDR2 is SYDVKM. Trimming stripped 9 bases from V and 2 bases from J, with 10 bases between. The TCR comes from a middle-aged woman in good health. Some clones in this sample may be carry-over from other donors' samples. V and J are TRBV28 and TRBJ2-5, with D unclear. The sample was PBMCs. In nucleotides, the CDR3 is TGTGCCAGTCGTCAAGGACAAGAGACCCAGTACTTC. Protein product: CASRQGQETQYF.